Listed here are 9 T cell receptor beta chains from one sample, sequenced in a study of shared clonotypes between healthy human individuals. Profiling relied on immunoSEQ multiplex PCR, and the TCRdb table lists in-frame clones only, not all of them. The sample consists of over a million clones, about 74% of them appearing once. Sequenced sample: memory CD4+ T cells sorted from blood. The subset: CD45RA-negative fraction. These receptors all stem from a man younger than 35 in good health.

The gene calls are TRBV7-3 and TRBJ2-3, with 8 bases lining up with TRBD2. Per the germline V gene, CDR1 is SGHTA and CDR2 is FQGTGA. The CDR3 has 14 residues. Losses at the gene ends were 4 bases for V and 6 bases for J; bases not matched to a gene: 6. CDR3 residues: CASSSSGGSDTQYF. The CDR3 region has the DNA TGTGCCAGCAGCTCCAGCGGGGGTTCGGATACGCAGTATTTT.

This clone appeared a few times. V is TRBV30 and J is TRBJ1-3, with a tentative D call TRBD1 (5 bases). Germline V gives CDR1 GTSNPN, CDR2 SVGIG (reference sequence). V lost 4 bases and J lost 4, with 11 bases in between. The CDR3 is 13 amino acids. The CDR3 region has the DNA TGTGCCTGGAATCAGGGAATCGGAAACACCATATATTTT. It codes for CAWNQGIGNTIYF.

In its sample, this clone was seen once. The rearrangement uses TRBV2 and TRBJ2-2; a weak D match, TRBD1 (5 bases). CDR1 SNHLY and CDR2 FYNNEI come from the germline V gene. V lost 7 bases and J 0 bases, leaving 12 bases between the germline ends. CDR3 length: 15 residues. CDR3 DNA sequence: TGTGCCAGCACCCAAGACAGCGCGAACACCGGGGAGCTGTTTTTT. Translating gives CASTQDSANTGELFF.

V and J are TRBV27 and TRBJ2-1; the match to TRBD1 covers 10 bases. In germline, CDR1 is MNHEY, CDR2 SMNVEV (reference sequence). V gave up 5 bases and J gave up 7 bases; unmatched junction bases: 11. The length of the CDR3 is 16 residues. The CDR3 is CASSKKGTGERNEQFF. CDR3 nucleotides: TGTGCCAGCAGTAAGAAAGGGACAGGGGAACGGAATGAGCAGTTCTTC.

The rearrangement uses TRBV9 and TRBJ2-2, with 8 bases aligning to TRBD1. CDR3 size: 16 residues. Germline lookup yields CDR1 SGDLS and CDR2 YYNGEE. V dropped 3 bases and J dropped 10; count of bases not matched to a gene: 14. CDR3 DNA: TGTGCCAGCAGCGGCGACAGGGGACGTATAGTGGAGGAGCTGTTTTTT. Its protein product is CASSGDRGRIVEELFF.

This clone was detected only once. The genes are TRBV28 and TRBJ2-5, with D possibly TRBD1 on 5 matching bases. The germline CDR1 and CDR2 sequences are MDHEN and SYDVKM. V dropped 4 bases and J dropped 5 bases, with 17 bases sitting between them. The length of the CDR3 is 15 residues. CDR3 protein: CASSSTRQSRETQYF. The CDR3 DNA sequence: TGTGCCAGCAGTTCGACCCGACAGAGCCGGGAGACCCAGTACTTC.

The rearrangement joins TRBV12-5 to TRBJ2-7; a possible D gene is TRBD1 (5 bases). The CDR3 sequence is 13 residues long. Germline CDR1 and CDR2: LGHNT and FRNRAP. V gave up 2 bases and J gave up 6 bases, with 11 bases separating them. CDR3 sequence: CASGLSRESEQYF. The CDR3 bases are TGTGCTAGTGGTTTGAGCAGGGAAAGCGAGCAGTACTTC.

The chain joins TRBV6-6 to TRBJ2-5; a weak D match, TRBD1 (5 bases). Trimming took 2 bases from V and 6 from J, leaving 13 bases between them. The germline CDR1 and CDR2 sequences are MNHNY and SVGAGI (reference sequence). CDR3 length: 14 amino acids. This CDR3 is CASSYQSDTQTQYF. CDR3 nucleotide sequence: TGTGCCAGCAGTTACCAATCGGACACGCAGACCCAGTACTTC.

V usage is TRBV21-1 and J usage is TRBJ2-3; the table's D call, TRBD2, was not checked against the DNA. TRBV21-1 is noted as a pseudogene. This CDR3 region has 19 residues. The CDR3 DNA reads TGTGCCAGCAGCAAAGCTCTGTGTGGGGAGAAAACTAGCACAGATACGCAGTGTTTT. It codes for CASSKALCGEKTSTDTQCF.